This T cell receptor beta chain originates from a study of T cell repertoires in cytomegalovirus infection. As for the study in general: Matching HLA type, along with CMV infection, was indicated by public TCR beta signatures.

On this clonotype itself: Its target is unknown.

Overall study findings and caveats: Summed frequency of public TCR beta families distinguished CMV carriers with the relevant HLA. The ex vivo response was dominated by HLA-C-restricted CMV-specific TCR beta clonotypes.

In TCRdb, the reads were re-called with MiXCR into one record per CDR3 protein. The sample has 400,000 or so distinct CDR3 sequences, roughly 30% seen once. There are 14 residues in the CDR3. Germline lookup yields CDR1 ENHRY and CDR2 SYGVKD. Trimming cost V 8 bases and J 3 bases; bases outside gene matches: 8. The genes are TRBV10-3 and TRBJ1-1; TRBD1 matches 8 bases. The receptor was isolated from a human donor in good health (CMV status not recorded). Some clones in this sample may be carry-over from other donors' samples. The material sequenced was PBMCs. The CDR3 is CAIGAGGWDTEAFF. The DNA for the CDR3 is TGTGCCATCGGGGCAGGGGGCTGGGACACTGAAGCTTTCTTT.